The 5 T cell receptor beta chains reported below all come from one sample, sequenced in a study of CD8 T cells in ankylosing spondylitis. One entry per CDR3 protein, called by TCRdb with MiXCR from the 5' RACE reads. Seen here are approximately 440,000 distinct CDR3 sequences, roughly 17% observed once, and the top ten hold approximately 1%. Study-wide results and caveats: Apparently characteristic of ankylosing spondylitis blood was a TCR beta motif (about eight highly homologous variants).

Their antigens are not known. Sequenced input: blood, either unsorted or a sorted T cell fraction (not recorded which). The receptors originated from a male donor with ankylosing spondylitis.

This clonotype was counted a few times. The chain couples TRBV12-3 or TRBV12-4 to TRBJ1-6; TRBD1 might be the D (5 bases). Trimming took off 7 bases at V and 0 bases at J, with 13 bases between the two ends. The CDR3 runs to 16 residues. For the CDR3, the DNA is TGTGCCAGCAAAGAGGGGTATAGCTCCTATAATTCACCCCTCCACTTT. It yields the protein CASKEGYSSYNSPLHF.

In this sample, this clonotype turned up many times. The CDR3 loop reads CASSPFGAGAQPQHF. CDR3 nucleotides: TGTGCCAGCAGTCCCTTCGGAGCAGGGGCTCAGCCCCAGCATTTT. The rearrangement uses TRBV12-3 or TRBV12-4 and TRBJ1-5, with a tentative D call TRBD1 (6 bases). V lost 5 bases, J lost 6 bases, and 17 bases lay in between. This CDR3 is 15 amino acids long.

The chain joins TRBV6-1 to TRBJ1-3, with D possibly matching TRBD1 (6 bases). Trimming pared 5 bases from V and 2 bases from J, leaving 16 bases between. Germline V gives CDR1 MNHNS, CDR2 SASEGT. CDR3 length: 16 residues. CDR3: CASSPRPWDTGNTIYF. CDR3 DNA: TGTGCCAGCAGTCCCCGGCCGTGGGACACTGGAAACACCATATATTTT.

There are many counts of this clonotype. This chain uses TRBV5-1 with TRBJ2-1; 9 positions match TRBD2. The length of the CDR3 is 17 residues. The junction had 11 bases not matched to a gene; V was cut back by 2 bases and J by 5 bases. From germline, CDR1 is SGHRS and CDR2 YFSETQ. The CDR3: CASSLSLIGTSNNEQFF. CDR3 coding DNA: TGCGCCAGCAGCTTAAGTTTAATCGGGACTAGCAACAATGAGCAGTTCTTC. Full variable domain (remainder filled in from reference TRBV5-1 and TRBJ2-1): KAGVTQTPRYLIKTRGQQVTLSCSPISGHRSVSWYQQTPGQGLQFLFEYFSETQRNKGNFPGRFSGRQFSNSRSEMNVSTLELGDSALYLCASSLSLIGTSNNEQFFGPGTRLTVL.

The rearrangement links TRBV11-2 to TRBJ2-5; perhaps TRBD2 as D (6 bases). CDR1 is SGHAT, CDR2 FQNNGV, per germline. V was clipped by 7 bases and J by 5 bases, with 20 bases between them. This CDR3 has 15 amino acids. The CDR3 sequence: CASTLGETRSETQYF. CDR3 sequence (DNA): TGTGCCAGCACCCTCGGTGAGACTAGGAGTGAGACCCAGTACTTC.